Listed below are T cell receptor beta chains from one sample, sequenced in a study of shared clonotypes between healthy human individuals. The method was immunoSEQ multiplex PCR; TCRdb's version includes in-frame clones alone and lacks a portion of them. The sample includes roughly 500,000 clones, around 80% seen only once; the top ten take about 11%. Sequencing was done on a sample of PBMCs. These receptors all stem from a woman aged 40 to 50 in good health. Some clones in this sample may be carry-over from other donors' samples. Both conserved end residues are part of each CDR3. The D gene is left open where the match is weak. Only some rows state a clone size, as once, few, many or a class for expanded clones.

TRBD2	TRBJ2-3	TRBV18	-	TGTGCCAGCTCACCAGATAGACTAGCGACAGATACGCAGTATTTT	CASSPDRLATDTQYF
-	TRBJ2-7	TRBV5-4	-	TGTGCCTGGGGCCTGGGGGGATACGAGCAGTACTTC	CAWGLGGYEQYF
-	TRBJ1-3	TRBV10-2	-	TGCGCCAGCAGTGAAAGGGTCTTCTCTGGAAACACCATATATTTT	CASSERVFSGNTIYF
TRBD2	TRBJ2-1	TRBV11-2	-	TGTGCCAGCAGCTTATTAGGCGGGAGCCGGTACAATGAGCAGTTCTTC	CASSLLGGSRYNEQFF
-	TRBJ1-6	TRBV5-1	few	TGCGCCAGCAGCTTGGAAGGGGGACCCCTCCACTTT	CASSLEGGPLHF
-	TRBJ2-5	TRBV6-1	-	TGTGCCAGCAGGTGGCAGGGGGGAGAGACCCAGTACTTC	CASRWQGGETQYF
-	TRBJ2-6	TRBV30	-	TGTGCCTGGAGTCGCGGCAGGGTGAGCTCTGGGGCCAACGTCCTGACTTTC	CAWSRGRVSSGANVLTF
-	TRBJ1-3	TRBV7-2	once	TGTGCCAGCAGCTTACTGGGGCCGAGCTCTGGAAACACCATATATTTT	CASSLLGPSSGNTIYF
-	TRBJ1-4	TRBV5-4	-	TGTGCCAGCAGCTCTATTACAGGGACAACTAATGAAAAACTGTTTTTT	CASSSITGTTNEKLFF
TRBD1	TRBJ1-6	TRBV4-1	-	TGCGCCAGCAGCCGCTCAGGGGGGCCTAATTCACCCCTCCACTTT	CASSRSGGPNSPLHF
-	TRBJ2-3	TRBV11-1	-	TGTGCCAGCAGCCTTAGCCGGACAGATACGCAGTATTTT	CASSLSRTDTQYF
TRBD2	TRBJ2-3	TRBV5-1	-	TGCGCCAGCAGCTTGCGGTACGGGGGGAGCACAGATACGCAGTATTTT	CASSLRYGGSTDTQYF
TRBD1	TRBJ1-1	TRBV28	few	TGTGCCAGCAGGGACAGGGCCGAAGCTTTCTTT	CASRDRAEAFF
TRBD1	TRBJ2-7	TRBV30	-	TGTGCCTGGAGGGCACCGGGACAGTTATACGAGCAGTACTTC	CAWRAPGQLYEQYF
TRBD1	TRBJ2-7	TRBV19	-	TGTGCCAGTAGCCATGGACAGGGGTCGTTCTACGAGCAGTACTTC	CASSHGQGSFYEQYF
TRBD1	TRBJ1-1	TRBV5-1	-	TGCGCCAGCAGCTTGATGACAGGGGGCGCGGGTGAAGCTTTCTTT	CASSLMTGGAGEAFF
-	TRBJ2-6	TRBV4-3	few	TGCGCCAGCAGCCAAGATAGCAGCTCTGGGGCCAACGTCCTGACTTTC	CASSQDSSSGANVLTF
-	TRBJ2-3	TRBV2	-	TGTGCCAGCAGTGAGCAGGGGCGCACTAGCACAGATACGCAGTATTTT	CASSEQGRTSTDTQYF
-	TRBJ2-1	TRBV6-6	-	TGTGCCAGCAGTAGCGGCTACAATGAGCAGTTCTTC	CASSSGYNEQFF
-	TRBJ1-2	TRBV10-3	-	TGTGCCATCAGTGGAGAGACAGGCGACTCCGGACTATATGGCTACACCTTC	CAISGETGDSGLYGYTF
TRBD1	TRBJ1-2	TRBV5-1	-	TGCGCCAGCAGCCTGACGACAGGGAACTATGGCTACACCTTC	CASSLTTGNYGYTF
-	TRBJ1-1	TRBV7-3	-	TGTGCCAGCAGCCCAAACGGAGATTGGGGAACTGAAGCTTTCTTT	CASSPNGDWGTEAFF
-	TRBJ2-2	TRBV5-1	-	TGCGCCAGCACCCTGGCCGGGGGCAATACCGGGGAGCTGTTTTTT	CASTLAGGNTGELFF
-	TRBJ2-5	TRBV9	-	TGTGCCAGCAGCCCCGGGAGTTCGCAAAAGACCCAGTACTTC	CASSPGSSQKTQYF
-	TRBJ2-5	TRBV18	-	TGTGCCAGCTCACCACCCGGCATTTCAGAGACCCAGTACTTC	CASSPPGISETQYF
-	TRBJ2-7	TRBV6-1	few	TGTGCCAGCGGGTTGTCGATGCGCTACGAGCAGTACTTC	CASGLSMRYEQYF
TRBD2	TRBJ2-2	TRBV9	-	TGTGCCAGCAGCGTAAGGACTAGCGACACCGGGGAGCTGTTTTTT	CASSVRTSDTGELFF
TRBD2	TRBJ2-3	TRBV7-3	-	TGTGCCAGCAGCTTACTCGGGACTAGCGGGAGGGCAACAGATACGCAGTATTTT	CASSLLGTSGRATDTQYF
-	TRBJ2-5	TRBV19	-	TGTGCCAGTAGGCCCAACCCAGGTCCCGGATTCATGTACCAAGAGACCCAGTACTTC	CASRPNPGPGFMYQETQYF
-	TRBJ2-4	TRBV18	few	TGTGCCAGCTCACCTGAGGCGGTTTTGAACATTCAGTACTTC	CASSPEAVLNIQYF
-	TRBJ2-3	TRBV30	-	TGTGCCTGGAGTTCTCTAGCGACAGATACGCAGTATTTT	CAWSSLATDTQYF
TRBD1	TRBJ2-7	TRBV5-4	-	TGTGCCAGCAGTCCCCGGGACAGGGGGCCTCGGGAGCAGTACTTC	CASSPRDRGPREQYF
TRBD1	TRBJ1-5	TRBV18	-	TGTGCCAGCTCACCAGAGACAGGGGGCAATCAGCCCCAGCATTTT	CASSPETGGNQPQHF
-	TRBJ2-5	TRBV4-2	-	TGTGCCAGCAGCCAAGACGGGCAGGGGAGAGAGACCCAGCACTTC	CASSQDGQGRETQHF
-	TRBJ1-2	TRBV5-1	once	TGCGCCAGCAGCTCCAACAATCCGAGGGATGGCTACACCTTC	CASSSNNPRDGYTF
TRBD1	TRBJ1-1	TRBV7-2	-	TGTGCCAGCAGGTTTGGGACAGGAGGGAACACTGAAGCTTTCTTT	CASRFGTGGNTEAFF
-	TRBJ2-3	TRBV4-3	once	TGCGCCAGCAGCCTAAACCCAGCGGAGCGCACAGATACGCAGTATTTT	CASSLNPAERTDTQYF
-	TRBJ2-1	TRBV4-2	few	TGTGCCAGCAGCCAAGATAATCCCCAGACAGGTGAGCAGTTCTTC	CASSQDNPQTGEQFF
TRBD2	TRBJ2-5	TRBV7-2	-	TGTGCCAGCAGCTTAGTTCGGCTAGCGGGAAGAGAGACCCAGTACTTC	CASSLVRLAGRETQYF
TRBD1	TRBJ1-1	TRBV28	few	TGTGCCAGCAGTCCGTTAGACAGGGATAGCCCTGAAGCTTTCTTT	CASSPLDRDSPEAFF